This T cell receptor beta chain was observed in a study of T-cell reconstitution after alpha-beta-depleted transplantation in children. General study results and limits: The high TCRbeta diversity at day 60 in some patients came from surviving recipient T cells and thymic progenitors. Reportedly, alpha-beta T cells present about two months post-transplant originated from several hundred expanded clones of graft origin.

Unique molecular identifiers tagged the TCRbeta library. MiXCR was run by TCRdb on the PCR reads, yielding one entry per CDR3 protein. The sample includes fewer than 550,000 distinct CDR3 sequences, about an eighth of them seen just once. A word on this clonotype: Its cognate antigen is unknown. One end of the junction varies from germline; a read error may be responsible.

Sequences were derived from PBMCs, mostly from graft donor cells, sampled 180 days after TCRalphabeta/CD19-depleted stem cell transplant. The TCR comes from a female patient aged 2-10 years who had a stem cell transplant for aplastic anemia, so the T cells may come from the graft donor.

In nucleotides, the CDR3 is TGTGCCAGCAGTTACTCGCGGATCACAGATATGCAGTATTTT. Residues: CASSYSRITDMQYF. The chain links TRBV6-5 to TRBJ2-3; D not certain. Germline-derived CDR1 and CDR2 are MNHEY and SVGAGI. The CDR3 has 14 amino acids.